The rows below give T cell receptor beta chains drawn from one sample of a study of radiotherapy plus CTLA-4 blockade in lung cancer. Using immunoSEQ multiplex PCR, the repertoire was profiled, and TCRdb retains in-frame clones only, with some absent. This table has 130,000 or so clones, approximately 90% appearing once. Source: peripheral blood, taken from a patient treated with radiotherapy plus ipilimumab. All receptors derive from a human donor with non-small cell lung cancer that progressed on radiotherapy plus ipilimumab. Each CDR3 is given without its conserved first and last residue. The listing skips clone size in some rows; elsewhere it reads once, few, many or a size class.

CDR3aa: ASSPRTGRTEAF; j_gene: TRBJ1-1; v_gene: TRBV18; abundance: NA
CDR3aa: ASSERDDLKPQH; j_gene: TRBJ1-5; v_gene: TRBV2; abundance: NA
CDR3aa: ASSLSGVTREQY; j_gene: TRBJ2-7; v_gene: TRBV5-1; abundance: NA
CDR3aa: ASSVWGYQPQH; j_gene: TRBJ1-5; v_gene: TRBV19; abundance: NA
CDR3aa: ASSYMTGTNSYEQY; j_gene: TRBJ2-7; v_gene: TRBV5-1; abundance: once
CDR3aa: SGTVQGSTDTQY; j_gene: TRBJ2-3; v_gene: TRBV29-1; abundance: NA
CDR3aa: ASSFSWPSTDTQY; j_gene: TRBJ2-3; v_gene: TRBV7-2; abundance: NA
CDR3aa: ASSLRVTDTQY; j_gene: TRBJ2-3; v_gene: TRBV27; abundance: NA
CDR3aa: ASSQASHSGSRDEQF; j_gene: TRBJ2-1; v_gene: TRBV18; abundance: NA
CDR3aa: ASRLIYEQY; j_gene: TRBJ2-7; v_gene: TRBV6-5; abundance: NA
CDR3aa: ASSPVGRFTDTQY; j_gene: TRBJ2-3; v_gene: TRBV5-1; abundance: NA
CDR3aa: ARSPTAGWFAEIEQF; j_gene: TRBJ2-1; v_gene: TRBV7-5; abundance: NA
CDR3aa: ASSEFQVSGSIGNTIY; j_gene: TRBJ1-3; v_gene: TRBV5-1; abundance: NA
CDR3aa: ASSSSLVSEAF; j_gene: TRBJ1-1; v_gene: TRBV5-1; abundance: NA
CDR3aa: AWSARGGSYEQY; j_gene: TRBJ2-7; v_gene: TRBV30; abundance: NA
CDR3aa: ASRRTYFHEQF; j_gene: TRBJ2-1; v_gene: TRBV2; abundance: NA
CDR3aa: ASSRRTGEFGELF; j_gene: TRBJ2-2; v_gene: TRBV5-1; abundance: NA
CDR3aa: ASSPTGIKETQY; j_gene: TRBJ2-5; v_gene: TRBV11-3; abundance: NA
CDR3aa: ATPLGTTDTQY; j_gene: TRBJ2-3; v_gene: TRBV11-3; abundance: NA
CDR3aa: ASSWRGVSNYGYT; j_gene: TRBJ1-2; v_gene: TRBV5-6; abundance: few
CDR3aa: ASSETAAYEQY; j_gene: TRBJ2-7; v_gene: TRBV6-1; abundance: few
CDR3aa: ASSLLGGNTEAF; j_gene: TRBJ1-1; v_gene: TRBV7-6; abundance: NA
CDR3aa: ASTPGGGETQY; j_gene: TRBJ2-5; v_gene: TRBV11-2; abundance: NA
CDR3aa: ASSEVGQNTGELF; j_gene: TRBJ2-2; v_gene: TRBV2; abundance: NA
CDR3aa: ASSLPLRGMFSEQY; j_gene: TRBJ2-7; v_gene: TRBV28; abundance: NA
CDR3aa: ASSRVGSPGLASSSSYNEQF; j_gene: TRBJ2-1; v_gene: TRBV4-2; abundance: NA
CDR3aa: ASRRTGGGYEQY; j_gene: TRBJ2-7; v_gene: TRBV2; abundance: NA
CDR3aa: ASSIQNEKLF; j_gene: TRBJ1-4; v_gene: TRBV19; abundance: NA
CDR3aa: ASRPPGSIYYEQY; j_gene: TRBJ2-7; v_gene: TRBV7-6; abundance: medium-sized
CDR3aa: ASSAHNSGANVLT; j_gene: TRBJ2-6; v_gene: TRBV9; abundance: NA
CDR3aa: ASSIRTGGPYEQY; j_gene: TRBJ2-7; v_gene: TRBV19; abundance: NA
CDR3aa: ASSLAIGQPYEQY; j_gene: TRBJ2-7; v_gene: TRBV11-3; abundance: NA
CDR3aa: ASSSPGLPYEQY; j_gene: TRBJ2-7; v_gene: TRBV7-2; abundance: NA
CDR3aa: ASSPTDRAGNTIY; j_gene: TRBJ1-3; v_gene: TRBV6-5; abundance: NA
CDR3aa: ASSSSLWGAGGYT; j_gene: TRBJ1-2; v_gene: TRBV27; abundance: NA
CDR3aa: ASSTTGTRTEAF; j_gene: TRBJ1-1; v_gene: TRBV19; abundance: NA
CDR3aa: ASSRVAGGYEQY; j_gene: TRBJ2-7; v_gene: TRBV25-1; abundance: NA
CDR3aa: ASSNPGHYYEQY; j_gene: TRBJ2-7; v_gene: TRBV21-1; abundance: once
CDR3aa: ASSQVGPVSTDTQY; j_gene: TRBJ2-3; v_gene: TRBV4-2; abundance: NA
CDR3aa: ASSPGLNPSYEQY; j_gene: TRBJ2-7; v_gene: TRBV5-1; abundance: NA
CDR3aa: ASSYSRDTSYEQY; j_gene: TRBJ2-7; v_gene: TRBV6-6; abundance: NA
CDR3aa: AWSVHGTTLGGELF; j_gene: TRBJ2-2; v_gene: TRBV30; abundance: NA
CDR3aa: ASSSSGGSTDTQY; j_gene: TRBJ2-3; v_gene: TRBV5-4; abundance: once
CDR3aa: ASSRGHSYGYT; j_gene: TRBJ1-2; v_gene: TRBV2; abundance: few
CDR3aa: ASSGGPTQEAF; j_gene: TRBJ1-1; v_gene: TRBV7-3; abundance: NA
CDR3aa: ASSQDGGNQPQH; j_gene: TRBJ1-5; v_gene: TRBV6-1; abundance: NA
CDR3aa: ASGSGTSGSTDTQY; j_gene: TRBJ2-3; v_gene: TRBV12-5; abundance: NA
CDR3aa: ASSTNGANVLT; j_gene: TRBJ2-6; v_gene: TRBV27; abundance: once
CDR3aa: ASSRLAGVDTQY; j_gene: TRBJ2-3; v_gene: TRBV9; abundance: NA
CDR3aa: ASSYSGRVRDEQF; j_gene: TRBJ2-1; v_gene: TRBV6-5; abundance: NA
CDR3aa: ASTSGSGAKNIQY; j_gene: TRBJ2-4; v_gene: TRBV25-1; abundance: NA
CDR3aa: ASSPEANSGNTIY; j_gene: TRBJ1-3; v_gene: TRBV18; abundance: NA
CDR3aa: ATSRDLPGVLYGYT; j_gene: TRBJ1-2; v_gene: TRBV15; abundance: NA
CDR3aa: ASSESGSYGYT; j_gene: TRBJ1-2; v_gene: TRBV10-1; abundance: NA
CDR3aa: ASSGGLPGNTQY; j_gene: TRBJ2-3; v_gene: TRBV6-5; abundance: NA
CDR3aa: ANNVRTGWRGGNTIY; j_gene: TRBJ1-3; v_gene: TRBV5-1; abundance: NA
CDR3aa: ASSSWVGDNEQF; j_gene: TRBJ2-1; v_gene: TRBV7-9; abundance: NA